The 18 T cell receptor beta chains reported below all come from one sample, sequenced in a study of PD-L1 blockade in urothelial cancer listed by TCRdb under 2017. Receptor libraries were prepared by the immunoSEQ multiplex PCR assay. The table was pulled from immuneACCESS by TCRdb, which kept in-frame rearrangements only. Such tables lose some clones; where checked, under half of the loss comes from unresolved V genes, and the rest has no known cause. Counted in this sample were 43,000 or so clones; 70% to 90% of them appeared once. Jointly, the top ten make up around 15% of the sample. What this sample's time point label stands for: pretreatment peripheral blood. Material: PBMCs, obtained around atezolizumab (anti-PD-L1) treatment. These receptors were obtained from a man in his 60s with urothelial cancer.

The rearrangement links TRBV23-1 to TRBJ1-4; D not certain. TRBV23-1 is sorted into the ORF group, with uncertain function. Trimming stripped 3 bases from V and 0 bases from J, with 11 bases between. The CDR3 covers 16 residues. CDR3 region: CASSHLRLSTNEKLFF. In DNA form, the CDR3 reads TGCGCCAGCAGTCATTTGAGACTTTCAACTAATGAAAAACTGTTTTTT.

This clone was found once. DNA for the CDR3: TGCAGTGCTCCTTTTCCAGATACGCAGTATTTT. This gives the protein CSAPFPDTQYF. The chain combines TRBV20-1 with TRBJ2-3; D is unclear. This CDR3 spans 11 amino acids. V dropped 5 bases and J dropped 4 bases, with 7 bases sitting between them. Germline V lookup: CDR1 DFQATT, CDR2 SNEGSKA (reference sequence).

As DNA, the CDR3 is TGTGCCAGCTCACCCCCAGGGGGTACTGAAGCTTTCTTT. The encoded protein is CASSPPGGTEAFF. The chain is built from TRBV18 and TRBJ1-1; 7 nucleotides match TRBD1. Germline CDR1 is KGHSH and CDR2 is LQKENI. V shed 3 bases, J shed 5 bases, and the junction held 3 bases outside the gene matches. This CDR3 spans 13 amino acids.

The chain's CDR3 is CASRTGQGSPLHF. The DNA for the CDR3 is TGCGCCAGCAGGACAGGGCAGGGTTCACCCCTCCACTTT. The chain links TRBV5-1 to TRBJ1-6, with TRBD1 matching over 7 bases. Germline CDR1 SGHRS, CDR2 YFSETQ. V trimming: 5 bases; J trimming: 9 bases; junction bases outside the gene matches: 5. CDR3 size: 13 residues.

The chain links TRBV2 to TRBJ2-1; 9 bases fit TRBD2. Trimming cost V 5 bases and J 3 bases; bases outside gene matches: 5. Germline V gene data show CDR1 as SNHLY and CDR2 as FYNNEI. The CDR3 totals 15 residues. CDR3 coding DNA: TGTGCCAGCAGTATCTTGCGGGGGGGCTACAATGAGCAGTTCTTC. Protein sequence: CASSILRGGYNEQFF.

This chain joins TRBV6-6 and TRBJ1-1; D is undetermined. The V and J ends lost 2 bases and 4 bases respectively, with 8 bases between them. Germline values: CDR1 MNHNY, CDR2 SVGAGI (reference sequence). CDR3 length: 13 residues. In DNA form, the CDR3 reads TGTGCCAGCAGTTACGAGGAGGGCACTGAAGCTTTCTTT. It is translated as CASSYEEGTEAFF.

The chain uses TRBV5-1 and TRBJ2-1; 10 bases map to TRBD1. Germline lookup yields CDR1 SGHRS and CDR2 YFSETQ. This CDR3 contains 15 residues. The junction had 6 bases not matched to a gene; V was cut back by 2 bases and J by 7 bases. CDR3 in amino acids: CASSLRQGARNEQFF. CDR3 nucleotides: TGCGCCAGCAGCTTACGACAGGGGGCTAGGAATGAGCAGTTCTTC.

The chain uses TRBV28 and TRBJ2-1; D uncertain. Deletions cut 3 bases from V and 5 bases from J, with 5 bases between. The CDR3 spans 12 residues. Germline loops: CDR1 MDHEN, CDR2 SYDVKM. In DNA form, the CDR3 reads TGTGCCAGCAGTTTTCAGGACAATGAGCAGTTCTTC. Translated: CASSFQDNEQFF. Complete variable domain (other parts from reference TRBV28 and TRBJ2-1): DVKVTQSSRYLVKRTGEKVFLECVQDMDHENMFWYRQDPGLGLRLIYFSYDVKMKEKGDIPEGYSVSREKKERFSLILESASTNQTSMYLCASSFQDNEQFFGPGTRLTVL.

CDR3 in DNA: TGTGCCAGCAGCTATGCAGGCTACGAGCAGTACTTC. It is translated as CASSYAGYEQYF. This rearrangement joins TRBV7-8 to TRBJ2-7; D is uncertain. The germline CDR1 and CDR2 sequences are SGHVS and FQNEAQ. There are 12 residues in the CDR3. V lost 4 bases and J lost 3, with 7 bases in between.

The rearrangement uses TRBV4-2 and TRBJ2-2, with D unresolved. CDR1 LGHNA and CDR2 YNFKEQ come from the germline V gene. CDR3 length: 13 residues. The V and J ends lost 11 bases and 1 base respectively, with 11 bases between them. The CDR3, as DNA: TGTGCCTCGTTGGCGGAGAACACCGGGGAGCTGTTTTTT. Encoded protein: CASLAENTGELFF.

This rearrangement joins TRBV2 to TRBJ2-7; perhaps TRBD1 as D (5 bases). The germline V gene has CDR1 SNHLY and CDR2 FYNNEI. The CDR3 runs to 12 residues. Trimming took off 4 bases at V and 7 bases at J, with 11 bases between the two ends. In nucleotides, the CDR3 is TGTGCCAGCAGTGTAGGGGCCCCAGAGCAGTACTTC. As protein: CASSVGAPEQYF.

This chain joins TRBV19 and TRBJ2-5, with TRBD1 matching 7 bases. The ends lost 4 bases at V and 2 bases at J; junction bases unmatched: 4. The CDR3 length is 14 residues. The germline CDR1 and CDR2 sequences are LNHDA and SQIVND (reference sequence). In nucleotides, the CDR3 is TGTGCCAGTAGTAAAGGACAGGCTCAAGAGACCCAGTACTTC. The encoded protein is CASSKGQAQETQYF.

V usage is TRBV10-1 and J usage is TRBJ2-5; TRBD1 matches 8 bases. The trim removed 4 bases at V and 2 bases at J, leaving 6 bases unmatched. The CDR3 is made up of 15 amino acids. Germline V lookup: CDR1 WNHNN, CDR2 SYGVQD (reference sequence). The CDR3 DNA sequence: TGCGCCAGCAGTGGGACAGGGCCCGCACAAGAGACCCAGTACTTC. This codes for CASSGTGPAQETQYF.

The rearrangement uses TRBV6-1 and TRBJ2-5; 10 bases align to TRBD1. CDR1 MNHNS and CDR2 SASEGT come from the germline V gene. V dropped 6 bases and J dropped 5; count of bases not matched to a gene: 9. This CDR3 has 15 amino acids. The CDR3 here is CASRAGTGASETQYF. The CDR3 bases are TGTGCCAGCAGAGCCGGGACAGGGGCGTCTGAGACCCAGTACTTC.

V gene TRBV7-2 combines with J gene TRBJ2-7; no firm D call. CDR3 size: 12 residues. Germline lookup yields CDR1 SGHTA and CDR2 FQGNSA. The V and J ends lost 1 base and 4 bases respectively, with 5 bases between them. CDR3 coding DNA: TGTGCCAGCAGCTTAGACAATTACGAGCAGTACTTC. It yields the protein CASSLDNYEQYF.

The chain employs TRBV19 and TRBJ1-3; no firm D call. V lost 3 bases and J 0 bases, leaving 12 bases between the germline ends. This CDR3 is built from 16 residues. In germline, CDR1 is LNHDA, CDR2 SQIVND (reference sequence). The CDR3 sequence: CASSIWEKNSGNTIYF. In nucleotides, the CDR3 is TGTGCCAGTAGTATTTGGGAGAAGAACTCTGGAAACACCATATATTTT.

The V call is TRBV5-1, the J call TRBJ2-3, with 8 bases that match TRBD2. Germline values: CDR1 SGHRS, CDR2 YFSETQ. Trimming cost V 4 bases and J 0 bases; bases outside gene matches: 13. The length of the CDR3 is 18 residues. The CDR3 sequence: CASSPGVAGSASTDTQYF. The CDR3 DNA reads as TGCGCCAGCAGCCCGGGAGTAGCGGGATCAGCTAGCACAGATACGCAGTATTTT.

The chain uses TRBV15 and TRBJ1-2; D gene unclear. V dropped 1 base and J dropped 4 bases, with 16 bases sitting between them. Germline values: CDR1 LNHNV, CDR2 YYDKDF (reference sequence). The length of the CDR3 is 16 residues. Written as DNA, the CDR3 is TGTGCCACCAGCAGAGGGACCGGGAACCATTTCTATGGCTACACCTTC. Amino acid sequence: CATSRGTGNHFYGYTF.